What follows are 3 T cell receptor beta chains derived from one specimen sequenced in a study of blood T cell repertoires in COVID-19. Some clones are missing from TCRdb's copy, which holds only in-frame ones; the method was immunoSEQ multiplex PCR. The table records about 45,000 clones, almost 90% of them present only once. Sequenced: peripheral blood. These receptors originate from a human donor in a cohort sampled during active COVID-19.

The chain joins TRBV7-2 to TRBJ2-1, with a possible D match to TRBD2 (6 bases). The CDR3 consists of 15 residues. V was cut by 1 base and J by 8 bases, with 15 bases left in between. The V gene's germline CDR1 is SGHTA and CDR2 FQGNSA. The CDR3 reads CASSLGGARADEQFF. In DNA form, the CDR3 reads TGTGCCAGCAGCTTAGGCGGGGCCAGGGCCGATGAGCAGTTCTTC.

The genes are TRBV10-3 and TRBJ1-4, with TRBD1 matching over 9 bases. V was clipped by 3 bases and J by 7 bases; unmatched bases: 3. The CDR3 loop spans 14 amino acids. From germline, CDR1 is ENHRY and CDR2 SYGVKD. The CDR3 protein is CAISDRTGVEKLFF. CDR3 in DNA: TGTGCCATCAGTGATAGGACAGGGGTTGAAAAACTGTTTTTT.

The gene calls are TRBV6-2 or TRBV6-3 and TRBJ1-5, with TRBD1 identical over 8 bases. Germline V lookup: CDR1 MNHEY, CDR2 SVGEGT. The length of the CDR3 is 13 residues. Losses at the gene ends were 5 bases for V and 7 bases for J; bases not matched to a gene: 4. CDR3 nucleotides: TGTGCCAGCAGTCCGGGACAGGCACAGCCCCAGCATTTT. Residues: CASSPGQAQPQHF.